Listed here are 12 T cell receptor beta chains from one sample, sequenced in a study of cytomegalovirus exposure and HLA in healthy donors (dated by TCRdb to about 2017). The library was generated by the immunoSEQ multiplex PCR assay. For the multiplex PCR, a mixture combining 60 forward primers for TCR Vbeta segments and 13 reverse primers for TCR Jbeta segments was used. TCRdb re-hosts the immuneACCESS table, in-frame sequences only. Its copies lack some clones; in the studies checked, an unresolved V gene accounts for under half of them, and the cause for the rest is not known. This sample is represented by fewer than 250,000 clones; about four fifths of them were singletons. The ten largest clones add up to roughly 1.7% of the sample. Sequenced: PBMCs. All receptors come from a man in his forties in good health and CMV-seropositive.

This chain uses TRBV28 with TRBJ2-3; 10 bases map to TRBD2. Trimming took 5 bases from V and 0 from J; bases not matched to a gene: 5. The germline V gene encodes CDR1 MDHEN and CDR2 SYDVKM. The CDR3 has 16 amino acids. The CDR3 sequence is CASSMIAGGSTDTQYF. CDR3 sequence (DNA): TGTGCCAGCAGTATGATAGCGGGAGGCAGCACAGATACGCAGTATTTT.

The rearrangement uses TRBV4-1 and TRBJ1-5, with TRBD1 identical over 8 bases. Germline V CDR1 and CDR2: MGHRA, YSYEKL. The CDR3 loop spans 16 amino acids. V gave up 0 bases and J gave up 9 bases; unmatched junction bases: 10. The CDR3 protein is CASSQDRGQGQWPQHF. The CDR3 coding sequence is TGCGCCAGCAGCCAAGATCGAGGACAGGGCCAGTGGCCCCAGCATTTT.

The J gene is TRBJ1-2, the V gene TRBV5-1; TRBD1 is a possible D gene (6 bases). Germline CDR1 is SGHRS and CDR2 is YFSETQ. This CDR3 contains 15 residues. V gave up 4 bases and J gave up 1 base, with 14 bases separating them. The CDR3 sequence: CASSPDSRGNYGYTF. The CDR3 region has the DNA TGCGCCAGCAGCCCGGACAGCCGGGGTAACTATGGCTACACCTTC. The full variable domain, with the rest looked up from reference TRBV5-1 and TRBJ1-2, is KAGVTQTPRYLIKTRGQQVTLSCSPISGHRSVSWYQQTPGQGLQFLFEYFSETQRNKGNFPGRFSGRQFSNSRSEMNVSTLELGDSALYLCASSPDSRGNYGYTFGSGTRLTVV.

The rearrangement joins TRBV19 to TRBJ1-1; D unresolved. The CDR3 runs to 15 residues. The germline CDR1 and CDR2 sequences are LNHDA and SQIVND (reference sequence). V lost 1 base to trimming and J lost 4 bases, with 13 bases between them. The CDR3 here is CASSIGMDPGTEAFF. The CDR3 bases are TGTGCCAGTAGTATAGGTATGGATCCGGGCACTGAAGCTTTCTTT. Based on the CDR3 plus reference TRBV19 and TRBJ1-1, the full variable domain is DGGITQSPKYLFRKEGQNVTLSCEQNLNHDAMYWYRQDPGQGLRLIYYSQIVNDFQKGDIAEGYSVSREKKESFPLTVTSAQKNPTAFYLCASSIGMDPGTEAFFGQGTRLTVV.

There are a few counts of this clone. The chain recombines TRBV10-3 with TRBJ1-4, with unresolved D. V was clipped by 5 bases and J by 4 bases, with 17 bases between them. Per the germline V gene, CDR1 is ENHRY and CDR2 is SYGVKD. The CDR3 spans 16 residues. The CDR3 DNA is TGTGCCATCAGTCAGTTTTCCGGGGAAGGTAATGAAAAACTGTTTTTT. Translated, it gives CAISQFSGEGNEKLFF.

The CDR3 is CASSQLQGYEQYF. CDR3 sequence (DNA): TGCGCCAGCAGTCAATTACAGGGTTACGAGCAGTACTTC. The chain joins TRBV23-1 to TRBJ2-7, with D perhaps matching TRBD1 (6 bases). TRBV23-1 counts as an open reading frame of uncertain function. The CDR3 spans 13 residues. Trimming shortened V by 1 base and J by 4 bases, and 8 bases separated the two germline ends.

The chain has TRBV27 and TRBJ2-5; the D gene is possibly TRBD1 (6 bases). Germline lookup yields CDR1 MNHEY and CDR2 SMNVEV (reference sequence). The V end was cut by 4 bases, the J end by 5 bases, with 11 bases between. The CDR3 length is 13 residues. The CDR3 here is CASSYRVRETQYF. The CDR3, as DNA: TGTGCCAGCAGTTACAGGGTTCGGGAGACCCAGTACTTC.

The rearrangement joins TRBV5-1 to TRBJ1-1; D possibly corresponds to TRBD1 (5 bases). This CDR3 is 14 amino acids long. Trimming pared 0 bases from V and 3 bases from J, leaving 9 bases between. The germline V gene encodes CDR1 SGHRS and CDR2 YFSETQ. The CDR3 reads CASSLEDMDTEAFF. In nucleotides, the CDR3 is TGCGCCAGCAGCTTGGAGGACATGGACACTGAAGCTTTCTTT.

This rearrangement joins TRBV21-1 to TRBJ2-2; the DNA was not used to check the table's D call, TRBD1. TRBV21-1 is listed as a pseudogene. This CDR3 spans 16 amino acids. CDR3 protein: CASSYRTTGATGELFF. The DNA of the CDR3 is TGTGCCAGCAGCTACAGAACGACAGGGGCCACCGGGGAGCTGTTTTTT.

CDR3 protein: CASSFRLTGEQYF. The CDR3 DNA reads as TGTGCCAGCAGCTTTCGACTGACTGGGGAGCAGTACTTC. The V and J genes are TRBV5-4 and TRBJ2-7, with no clear D. Germline V gene lookup returns CDR1 SGHNT and CDR2 YYREEE (reference sequence). The CDR3 sequence is 13 residues long. V lost 2 bases and J lost 7, with 13 bases in between.

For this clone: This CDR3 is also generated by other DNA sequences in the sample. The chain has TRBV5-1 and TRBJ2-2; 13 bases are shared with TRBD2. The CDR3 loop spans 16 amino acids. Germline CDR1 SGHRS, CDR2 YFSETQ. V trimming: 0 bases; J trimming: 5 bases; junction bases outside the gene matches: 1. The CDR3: CASSLGLAGGTGELFF. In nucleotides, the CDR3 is TGCGCCAGCAGCTTGGGACTAGCGGGAGGAACCGGGGAGCTGTTTTTT.

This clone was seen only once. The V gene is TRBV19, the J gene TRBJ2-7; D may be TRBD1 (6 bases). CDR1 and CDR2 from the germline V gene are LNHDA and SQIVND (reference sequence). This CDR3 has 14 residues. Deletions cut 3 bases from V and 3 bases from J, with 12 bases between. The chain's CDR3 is CASSIGTRNYEQYF. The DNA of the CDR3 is TGTGCCAGTAGTATCGGGACACGGAACTACGAGCAGTACTTC.